This T cell receptor (beta chain) was sequenced in a study of cytomegalovirus exposure and HLA in healthy donors (dated by TCRdb to about 2017). About the study as a whole: According to an earlier analysis of 450 to 650 of the donors, roughly 180 million T cells yielded some 110 million unique TCR beta sequences and about 300 Gb of sequence data. An early release covering 550 to 700 HLA-typed donors comprised about 300 gigabases of sequencing data and roughly 85 million unique TCR sequences. Of the approximately 400 genotyped donors, about 84% fell in the genetic ancestry cluster associated with self-reported Caucasian donors. The aim of the study was to test whether cataloging public T cell receptors could identify signatures of past pathogen exposure. Using immunosequencing, the study profiled T cell repertoires from 666 subjects and related those repertoires to cytomegalovirus serostatus. A separate validation cohort of over a hundred different subjects was used in addition to the 666-subject first cohort. To predict cytomegalovirus infection status, the study combined high-throughput TCR immunosequencing, statistical association of individual TCRs with disease status, and machine learning. A later analysis re-examined previously published TCR beta repertoires from more than 650 donors and added high-resolution HLA genotyping to investigate patterns of TCR occurrence. Rather than drawing on any new phenotypic data, the later analysis identified candidate immune exposures from TCR beta sequences and the way those sequences occurred across donors. In an earlier analysis of about 590 of the donors, high-throughput TCR beta sequencing was used to judge whether each TCR beta V gene segment behaved as functional or pseudogenic. Donor age, sex, ethnicity and CMV serostatus were collected together with the repertoire data. Genome-wide SNP genotypes for about 65% of the roughly 700 donors were used in a later genetic analysis, which treated that subset as a discovery cohort. Every discovery cohort repertoire had been produced on one sequencing platform. Both class I and class II loci were covered by HLA typing, at four-digit resolution. Typing coverage varied by locus: 629-630 donors for A, B, C, DRB1 and DQB1; 500 to 550 for DQA1; over 600 for DPA1; roughly 450 for DPB1. Because of strong linkage in the cohort, five DR-DQ haplotypes were treated as single units for association and clustering. On average, around 200,000 unique TCR beta nucleotide sequences were sequenced per donor among a few hundred genotyped donors of the cohort, with around 19% of those sequences being non-productive.

Comment on this clone: This receptor's antigen is unknown. Base qualities are not recorded, but no much larger clone differs from it by a single base.

Here is what the overall study found, with its caveats: In a later analysis, HLA-associated TCR beta chains showed more clonal expansion and lower generation probabilities than non-associated chains that were equally common. In an earlier analysis of around 600 of the donors, most TCR beta V segments were observed in productive rearrangements about 90% or about 30% of the time, broadly matching IMGT annotations. The sequencing pipeline was judged likely to have produced a cluster of highly shared sequence variants as a technical artifact. In a later analysis, the rate of TCR association differed among HLA loci, with DRB1 alleles having the most associated TCRs and HLA-C alleles having the fewest. V-gene and J-gene trimming of TCR beta chains was associated with a missense DCLRE1C variant in a later genetic analysis, and the association was replicated in an independent cohort. When HLA alleles, especially DR and DQ, strongly co-occurred, attributing TCR associations to individual alleles was difficult. According to a later analysis, parvovirus B19, influenza, CMV and Epstein-Barr virus appeared linked to several top co-occurrence clusters. The presence/absence analyses assumed that sequencing depth was roughly uniform across donors, and that assumption may not be true. In the study, approximately 160 TCR beta chains were listed as associated with cytomegalovirus. Because counts were too low, about 18 rarely observed V segments, including chromosome 9 orphons, were excluded from the earlier analysis of fewer than 650 of the donors. According to a later analysis, most CMV-associated TCR beta chains appeared to be HLA-restricted, and the HLA associations seemed to be driven largely by CMV exposure. A further reported finding was that TCR beta sequences accurately predicted the HLA-A and HLA-B alleles for most subjects in the first cohort. The classifier was reported to diagnose cytomegalovirus status with high specificity and sensitivity in both the original and validation cohorts. Three of the identified cytomegalovirus-associated TCR beta chains were confirmed in vitro to be specific for cytomegalovirus antigens. The cohort was sequenced for TCR beta chains only, and without alpha or paired-chain data the features that could be detected were limited. Some IMGT-functional V segments, including TRBV6-2 and TRBV6-3, could not be told apart with the 87-base-pair reads, so those segments were excluded. Most TCR sequences were seen in very few donors, while some public TCRs were found in many individuals. Immune exposure information for the cohort was limited to CMV serostatus. Linkage disequilibrium might explain the correlated functional status among segregating V segments, but an unknown experimental factor could not be excluded. A later genetic analysis reported fewer N-insertions in productive TCRs among donors in an Asian-associated ancestry cluster than the 666-donor mean. Because HLA typing was unavailable for some donors at each locus, only the typed subset was used in association tests. According to the authors, the approach could potentially be generalized to other disease states and immunological phenotypes. A later analysis associated approximately 17,000 TCR beta sequences with specific HLA alleles at a false discovery rate of 0.05.

V drops 6 bases and J drops 6 bases, leaving 9 bases in between. The germline V gene (reference sequence) supplies CDR1 LNHDA and CDR2 SQIVND. The CDR3 has 12 amino acids, counting the end cysteine and phenylalanine. The only DNA kept is the CDR3, 36 bases in frame from the first base. The cohort consisted of 600 to 700 healthy bone marrow donors. At the time of sampling, all cohort members were nominally healthy, though unrecorded immune exposures were likely present. The donor tested CMV seronegative, placing the donor among the roughly 340 seronegative members of the cohort. A peripheral blood sample was collected from each donor, and TCR beta sequencing was performed on peripheral blood mononuclear cells. Genomic DNA extraction from the blood cell samples was performed with the Qiagen DNeasy Blood Extraction Kit. Libraries were constructed by the immunoSEQ multiplex PCR assay. For the multiplex PCR, a mixture combining 60 forward primers for TCR Vbeta segments and 13 reverse primers for TCR Jbeta segments was used. The CDR3 region of rearranged TCR beta genes was amplified from genomic DNA by a multiplex PCR assay. Amplified TCR beta libraries were sequenced as 87-base-pair reads on the Illumina HiSeq System. From the authors' description of their analysis: In a later analysis, 70 million to 95 million unique TCR beta chains were counted across the 500 to 700 repertoires, and roughly 10 million of these chains were shared by at least two donors. Raw reads were error-corrected and collapsed into unique sequences with a nearest-neighbor algorithm that merged closely related sequences to remove PCR and sequencing errors. To assign V, D and J gene segments, CDR3 sequences were aligned to IMGT reference sequences. Each retained sequence needed at least a six-nucleotide match to both a V gene segment and a J gene segment. A rearrangement was called productive if the CDR3 had no stop codons and remained in frame with V and J, and every other rearrangement was called non-productive. Following IMGT convention, CDR3 was defined as the stretch from the second conserved V-encoded cysteine to the conserved J-encoded phenylalanine. Sequences without an unambiguous match to a single V gene segment were excluded from the earlier analysis of 587 of the donors. An earlier analysis of approximately 590 of the donors called V segments functional above 56.7% productive rearrangements and segregating when the between-donor standard deviation exceeded 5%. To diagnose cytomegalovirus status from the catalog of TCR beta chain sequences, a statistical classification framework was built. In a later analysis, TCR nucleotide sequences were compared against IMGT/GENE-DB human TR gene sequences so that V and J genes could be assigned. The TCRdist pipeline was used in a later analysis to assign CDR3 sequences and most-parsimonious VDJ recombination scenarios. In a later analysis, each TCR beta chain was defined by its CDR3 amino acid sequence together with its V-gene family, and reads without a unique V-gene family were excluded. To address suspected cross-contamination and a sequencing artifact, a later analysis removed roughly 640 highly shared, low-generation-probability nucleotide sequences. In a later analysis, a clonal expansion index was calculated for each public chain from normalized within-repertoire ranks of inferred template counts. Generation probabilities in a later analysis came from a VDJ recombination model fitted to out-of-frame rearrangements, and those results were checked against IGoR. Hypergeometric tests were used in a later analysis to score TCR-TCR, TCR-HLA and TCR-CMV co-occurrence, with a repertoire-size bias correction applied to the TCR pairs. To estimate false discovery rates, a later analysis permuted the HLA or CMV assignments 20 times. In a later analysis, co-occurring TCRs were grouped using DBSCAN, and TCRdist sequence similarity was added for clustering within HLA-allele-positive subsets. For co-occurrence clustering, repertoires with fewer than 30,000 or more than 120,000 public chains were excluded, along with five repertoires with anomalous nucleotide sharing. TCRdb retrieved this table from immuneACCESS and kept in-frame rearrangements only. Not all clones are present; in checked studies, unresolved V genes account for under half, and no reason is known for the remainder. The V and J calls and clone size were taken over from that table, and D and trimming were inferred from the DNA. For this sample the table gives some 150,000 clones, of which roughly 78% were detected only once. Of the sample, 2% to 2.5% is held by the ten largest clones.

This chain joins TRBV19 to TRBJ1-5, with the D gene not confidently named. The clonotype was recovered from a man younger than 45 in good health and CMV-seronegative. The sequencing sample was made of PBMCs. This receptor carries the CDR3 CASREGGQPQHF. DNA sequence: TGTGCCAGTAGGGAAGGAGGTCAGCCCCAGCATTTT. Where the CDR3 stops, the reference TRBV19 and TRBJ1-5 genes take over; the full variable domain is DGGITQSPKYLFRKEGQNVTLSCEQNLNHDAMYWYRQDPGQGLRLIYYSQIVNDFQKGDIAEGYSVSREKKESFPLTVTSAQKNPTAFYLCASREGGQPQHFGDGTRLSIL.